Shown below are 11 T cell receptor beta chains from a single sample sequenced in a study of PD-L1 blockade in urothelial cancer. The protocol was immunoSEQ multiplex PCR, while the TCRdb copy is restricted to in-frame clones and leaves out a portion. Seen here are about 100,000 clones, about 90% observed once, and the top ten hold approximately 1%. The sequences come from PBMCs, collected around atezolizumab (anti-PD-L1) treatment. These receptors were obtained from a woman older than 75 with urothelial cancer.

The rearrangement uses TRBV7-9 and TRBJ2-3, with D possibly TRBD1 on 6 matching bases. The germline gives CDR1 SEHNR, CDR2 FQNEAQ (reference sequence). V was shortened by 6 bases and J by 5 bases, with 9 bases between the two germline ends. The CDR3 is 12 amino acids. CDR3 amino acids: CASRTGGDTQYF. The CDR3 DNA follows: TGTGCCAGCAGGACAGGAGGAGATACGCAGTATTTT.

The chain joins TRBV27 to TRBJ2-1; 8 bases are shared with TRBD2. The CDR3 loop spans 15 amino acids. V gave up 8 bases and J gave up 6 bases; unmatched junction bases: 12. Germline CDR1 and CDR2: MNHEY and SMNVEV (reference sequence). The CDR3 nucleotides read TGTGCCAGCGCAATCCTCGGGGGGGCTATCAATGAGCAGTTCTTC. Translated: CASAILGGAINEQFF.

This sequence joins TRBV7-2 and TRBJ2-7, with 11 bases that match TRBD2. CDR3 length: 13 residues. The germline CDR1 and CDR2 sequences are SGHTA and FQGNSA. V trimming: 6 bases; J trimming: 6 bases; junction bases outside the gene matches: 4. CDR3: CASRGGTSGEQYF. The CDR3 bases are TGTGCCAGCAGGGGGGGGACTAGCGGCGAGCAGTACTTC.

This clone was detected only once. The chain's CDR3 is CASSSSSGTDYEQYF. CDR3 bases: TGTGCCAGCAGTTCCTCTAGCGGGACAGACTACGAGCAGTACTTC. V usage is TRBV27 and J usage is TRBJ2-7; 9 bases are shared with TRBD2. Trimming took 4 bases from V and 3 from J; bases not matched to a gene: 7. The CDR3 extends over 15 amino acids. CDR1 is MNHEY and CDR2 is SMNVEV in the germline V gene (reference sequence).

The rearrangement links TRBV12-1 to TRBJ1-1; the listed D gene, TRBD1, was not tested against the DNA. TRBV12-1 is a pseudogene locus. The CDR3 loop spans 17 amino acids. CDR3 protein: CASSHVTGAGGDTEAFF. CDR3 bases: TGTGCCAGCAGCCACGTGACAGGGGCCGGAGGGGACACTGAAGCTTTCTTT.

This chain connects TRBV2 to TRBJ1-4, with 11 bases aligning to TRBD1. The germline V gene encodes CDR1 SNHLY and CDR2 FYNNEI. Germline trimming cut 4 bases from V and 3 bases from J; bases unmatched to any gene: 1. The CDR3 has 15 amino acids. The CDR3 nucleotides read TGTGCCAGCAGTGGGACAGGGGGCGCTAATGAAAAACTGTTTTTT. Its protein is CASSGTGGANEKLFF.

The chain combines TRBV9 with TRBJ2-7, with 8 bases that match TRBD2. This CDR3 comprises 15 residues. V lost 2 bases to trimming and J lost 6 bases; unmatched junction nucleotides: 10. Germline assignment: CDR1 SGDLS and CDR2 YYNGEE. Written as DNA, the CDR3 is TGTGCCAGCAGCGTCGACCAAGGGACTAGAGGCGAGCAGTACTTC. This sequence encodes CASSVDQGTRGEQYF.

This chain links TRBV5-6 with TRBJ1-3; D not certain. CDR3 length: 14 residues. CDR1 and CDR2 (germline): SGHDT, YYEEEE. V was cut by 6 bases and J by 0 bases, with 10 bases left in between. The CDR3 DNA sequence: TGTGCCAGCACCCTCGGGATCTCTGGAAACACCATATATTTT. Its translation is CASTLGISGNTIYF. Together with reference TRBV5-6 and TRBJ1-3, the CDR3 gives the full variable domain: DAGVTQSPTHLIKTRGQQVTLRCSPKSGHDTVSWYQQALGQGPQFIFQYYEEEERQRGNFPDRFSGHQFPNYSSELNVNALLLGDSALYLCASTLGISGNTIYFGEGSWLTVV.

This CDR3 reads CASQGWTEAFF. In DNA, the CDR3 is TGTGCCAGCCAGGGTTGGACTGAAGCTTTCTTT. This chain joins TRBV28 and TRBJ1-1; weak D call: TRBD1 (5 bases). The CDR3 is 11 residues long. Germline assignment: CDR1 MDHEN and CDR2 SYDVKM. Trimming shortened V by 8 bases and J by 5 bases, and 9 bases separated the two germline ends.

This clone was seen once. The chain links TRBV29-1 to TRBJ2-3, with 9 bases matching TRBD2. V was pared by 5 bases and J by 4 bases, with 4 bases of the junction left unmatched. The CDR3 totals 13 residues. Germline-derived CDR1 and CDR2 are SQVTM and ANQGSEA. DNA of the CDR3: TGCAGCGTTACGGCGGGAGGGCCAGATACGCAGTATTTT. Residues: CSVTAGGPDTQYF.

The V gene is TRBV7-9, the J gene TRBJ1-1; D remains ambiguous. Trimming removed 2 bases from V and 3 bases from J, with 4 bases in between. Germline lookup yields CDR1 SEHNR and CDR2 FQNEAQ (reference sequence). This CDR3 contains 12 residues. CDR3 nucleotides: TGTGCCAGCAGCTTACGGGACACTGAAGCTTTCTTT. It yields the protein CASSLRDTEAFF.